Each of the 21 T cell receptor beta chains below was sequenced from the same sample in a study of OX40 agonist ivuxolimab in advanced cancers. Sequenced by immunoSEQ multiplex PCR; TCRdb stores in-frame clones only, minus some. The sample lists 65,000 to 85,000 clones, roughly 80% occurring once. The specimen was CD4+ or CD8+ T cells sorted from blood, collected in a trial of the OX40 agonist ivuxolimab. These receptor sequences come from an adult with an advanced solid tumor such as melanoma, head and neck, liver or kidney cancer.

The V and J genes are TRBV5-8 and TRBJ2-2; 10 bases are a match to TRBD2. Losses at the gene ends were 2 bases for V and 4 bases for J; bases not matched to a gene: 5. There are 16 residues in the CDR3. In germline, CDR1 is SGHTS, CDR2 YDEGEE. CDR3: CASSFKREGRTGELFF. The CDR3, as DNA: TGTGCCAGCAGCTTTAAGCGGGAGGGCCGCACCGGGGAGCTGTTTTTT.

V gene TRBV27 combines with J gene TRBJ1-2; D is perhaps TRBD1 (6 bases). The CDR3 runs to 14 residues. Trimming left V 6 bases short and J 5 bases short, with 16 bases between. CDR1 is MNHEY, CDR2 SMNVEV, per germline (reference sequence). The CDR3 DNA is TGTGCCAGCAGCCGCCTGGGGGGCGGTTATGGCTACACCTTC. It codes for CASSRLGGGYGYTF.

This clone was found a few times. The chain employs TRBV4-2 and TRBJ2-7; D may be TRBD2 (6 bases). V shed 4 bases and J shed 1 base, with 14 bases lying between them. Looked up from germline, CDR1 is LGHNA and CDR2 is YNFKEQ. The CDR3 is 15 amino acids. DNA for the CDR3: TGTGCCAGCAGCCTTACCCCCGGAGGGTCCTACGAGCAGTACTTC. Its protein product is CASSLTPGGSYEQYF.

This chain links TRBV7-8 with TRBJ2-3, with 14 bases identical to TRBD2. CDR3 length equals 17 residues. From germline, CDR1 is SGHVS and CDR2 FQNEAQ. With 1 base clipped from V and 4 bases from J, the junction kept 4 bases outside the gene matches. The CDR3 reads CASSLDPGLAGADTQYF. The CDR3 bases are TGTGCCAGCAGCTTAGACCCGGGACTAGCGGGAGCAGATACGCAGTATTTT.

The V gene is TRBV9, the J gene TRBJ2-7, with a weak D call TRBD1 (6 bases). V dropped 2 bases and J dropped 4 bases, with 19 bases sitting between them. The CDR3 sequence is 16 residues long. Germline lookup yields CDR1 SGDLS and CDR2 YYNGEE. The CDR3 loop reads CASSVQDSLGMYEQYF. The CDR3 DNA reads TGTGCCAGCAGCGTTCAGGACAGCTTGGGGATGTACGAGCAGTACTTC.

As regards this clone: One end of the junction varies from germline; a read error may be responsible. This sequence joins TRBV7-7 and TRBJ2-5; 14 bases align to TRBD2. Germline V gene data show CDR1 as SSHAT and CDR2 as FNYEAQ (reference sequence). The CDR3 runs to 17 residues. This CDR3 reads CASSSGTSGGTQETQYF. CDR3 DNA sequence: TGTGCTAGCAGCTCCGGGACTAGCGGGGGCACCCAGGAGACCCAGTACTTC.

The chain links TRBV18 to TRBJ1-1; D call uncertain. This CDR3 spans 15 amino acids. Germline V gene lookup returns CDR1 KGHSH and CDR2 LQKENI. Trimming left V 4 bases short and J 1 base short, with 13 bases between. CDR3 loop: CASSLQDARNTEAFF. CDR3 nucleotide sequence: TGTGCCAGCTCACTGCAGGATGCCCGGAACACTGAAGCTTTCTTT. Variable domain in full (rest from reference TRBV18 and TRBJ1-1): NAGVMQNPRHLVRRRGQEARLRCSPMKGHSHVYWYRQLPEEGLKFMVYLQKENIIDESGMPKERFSAEFPKEGPSILRIQQVVRGDSAAYFCASSLQDARNTEAFFGQGTRLTVV.

This clone appeared a single time. The V call is TRBV7-2, the J call TRBJ1-2; D is unclear. V was cut by 4 bases and J by 8 bases, with 17 bases left in between. The CDR3 consists of 14 residues. The germline V gene encodes CDR1 SGHTA and CDR2 FQGNSA. CDR3 DNA: TGTGCCAGCAGCTCGACGACTGGGGTCGGGGGCTACACCTTC. It translates to CASSSTTGVGGYTF.

With respect to this clone: A junction end diverges from the germline sequence, so it may reflect a read error. This rearrangement joins TRBV7-7 to TRBJ2-2; D not certain. Germline V gene sequence: CDR1 SSHAT, CDR2 FNYEAQ (reference sequence). The CDR3 extends over 14 amino acids. The CDR3 DNA is TGTGCTAGCAGCTTAAATAAGAACACCGGGGAGCTGTTTTTT. Encoded protein: CASSLNKNTGELFF.

This rearrangement joins TRBV19 to TRBJ1-3; no definite D call. The CDR3 is 14 amino acids. The V gene lost 8 bases and the J gene lost 4 bases, with 15 bases spanning the gap. Per germline, CDR1 LNHDA and CDR2 SQIVND (reference sequence). Written as DNA, the CDR3 is TGTGCCAGTCCGGACCTCTCGGAGGGAAACACCATATATTTT. This encodes CASPDLSEGNTIYF.

The rearrangement links TRBV7-2 to TRBJ2-1; 10 bases map to TRBD2. The V gene end was trimmed by 1 base and the J gene end by 7 bases; junction bases not matched to a gene: 10. Germline assignment: CDR1 SGHTA and CDR2 FQGNSA. This CDR3 is built from 17 residues. Here the CDR3 DNA reads TGTGCCAGCAGCTTAGGGCCCTCCAGCGGGGGGGCGAATGAGCAGTTCTTC. Protein: CASSLGPSSGGANEQFF.

The chain links TRBV6-1 to TRBJ2-5; 7 bases map to TRBD2. Germline V CDR1 and CDR2: MNHNS, SASEGT. V gave up 1 base and J gave up 0 bases; unmatched junction bases: 2. The CDR3 spans 15 residues. The DNA for the CDR3 is TGTGCCAGCAGTGAAGGGGGAGGGAACCAAGAGACCCAGTACTTC. As protein: CASSEGGGNQETQYF.

J is TRBJ2-7 and V is TRBV10-1; 8 positions agree with TRBD1. V was pared by 4 bases and J by 5 bases, with 10 bases of the junction left unmatched. The CDR3 has 15 amino acids. Germline V gene lookup returns CDR1 WNHNN and CDR2 SYGVQD (reference sequence). CDR3 in amino acids: CASSASDREPNEQYF. The CDR3 DNA sequence: TGCGCCAGCAGTGCGTCGGACAGGGAACCGAACGAGCAGTACTTC.

The chain joins TRBV29-1 to TRBJ1-1, with a weak D call TRBD1 (5 bases). Deletions cut 6 bases from V and 5 bases from J, with 13 bases between. From germline, CDR1 is SQVTM and CDR2 ANQGSEA. CDR3 length equals 12 residues. CDR3 residues: CSVLDTWTEAFF. The CDR3 DNA is TGCAGCGTGTTGGACACTTGGACTGAAGCTTTCTTT.

The chain joins TRBV23-1 to TRBJ2-1, with D maybe TRBD1 (5 bases). TRBV23-1 is classed as an ORF, of uncertain function. This CDR3 contains 15 residues. V was clipped by 7 bases and J by 0 bases, with 13 bases between them. The DNA of the CDR3 is TGCGCCAGCACTTTAACAGGCAACTCCTACAATGAGCAGTTCTTC. It yields the protein CASTLTGNSYNEQFF.

The genes are TRBV30 and TRBJ1-1, with TRBD1 matching over 8 bases. V shed 2 bases and J 5 bases; nucleotides not matched to a gene: 4. Germline CDR1 reads GTSNPN; CDR2 reads SVGIG (reference sequence). This CDR3 comprises 13 residues. CDR3 protein: CAWSRQGATEAFF. The CDR3 bases are TGTGCCTGGAGTCGGCAGGGGGCAACTGAAGCTTTCTTT.

This chain's CDR3 is CASSFSGKLFF. DNA for the CDR3: TGTGCCAGCAGCTTTTCGGGAAAACTGTTTTTT. The rearrangement joins TRBV7-2 to TRBJ1-4; no reliable D call. There are 11 residues in the CDR3. Per germline, CDR1 SGHTA and CDR2 FQGNSA. The germline V and J ends were trimmed by 3 bases and 10 bases, with 6 bases remaining between them.

The rearrangement links TRBV4-3 to TRBJ2-3; unclear D gene. V was shortened by 4 bases and J by 2 bases, with 7 bases between the two germline ends. Per the germline V gene, CDR1 is LGHNA and CDR2 is YSLEER. The CDR3 loop spans 13 amino acids. The chain's CDR3 is CASSRRPTDTQYF. CDR3 DNA: TGCGCCAGCAGCCGCCGGCCCACAGATACGCAGTATTTT.

Many counts were recorded for this clone. The rearrangement links TRBV6-5 to TRBJ1-6, with 10 bases that match TRBD1. The CDR3 has 16 amino acids. The trim removed 2 bases at V and 6 bases at J, leaving 4 bases unmatched. Per the germline V gene, CDR1 is MNHEY and CDR2 is SVGAGI. In DNA form, the CDR3 reads TGTGCCAGCAGTTACGGGGGACAGGGGTTTAATTCACCCCTCCACTTT. Encoded protein: CASSYGGQGFNSPLHF.

The chain uses TRBV18 and TRBJ1-2, with a weak D call TRBD1 (5 bases). This CDR3 spans 15 amino acids. V lost 3 bases to trimming and J lost 4 bases, with 15 bases between them. Germline V gene sequence: CDR1 KGHSH, CDR2 LQKENI. This chain's CDR3 is CASSPWDGTSYGYTF. The CDR3 DNA reads TGTGCCAGCTCACCGTGGGACGGGACTTCCTATGGCTACACCTTC.

The chain couples TRBV7-3 to TRBJ2-5; 13 nucleotides match TRBD2. V was pared by 2 bases and J by 4 bases, with 1 base of the junction left unmatched. The CDR3 spans 15 residues. CDR1 is SGHTA and CDR2 is FQGTGA in the germline V gene. The CDR3 region is CASSLGTSGIETQYF. In DNA form, the CDR3 reads TGTGCCAGCAGCTTAGGGACTAGCGGGATAGAGACCCAGTACTTC.